These T cell receptor beta chains were read from a single sample in a study of blood T cell repertoires in COVID-19. Clones were read by immunoSEQ multiplex PCR, and TCRdb kept only the in-frame ones, dropping some. Of 310,000 or so clones listed, 75% to 90% are singletons. Material: PBMCs or T cells enriched from blood (not recorded which). The receptors stem from a woman in her 40s who had recovered from COVID-19. Each CDR3 is given with its conserved first and last residue. The D gene is left open where the match is weak. Not all rows give a size; the values are once, few, many and, for expanded clones, a class.

>TRBV30|14|TRBD1|TRBJ2-1|.
CARQGATPYNEQFF
TGTGCCAGACAGGGGGCGACCCCTTACAATGAGCAGTTCTTC
>TRBV19|13|.|TRBJ1-4|.
CASSRVTPLKLFF
TGTGCCAGTAGCCGGGTCACTCCGCTAAAACTGTTTTTT
>TRBV5-5|13|TRBD2|TRBJ2-7|.
CASSWGLVDEQYF
TGTGCCAGCAGCTGGGGACTAGTAGACGAGCAGTACTTC
>TRBV7-8|11|.|TRBJ2-1|.
CASSPPGEQFF
TGTGCCAGCAGCCCTCCAGGGGAACAGTTCTTC
>TRBV7-8|15|TRBD2|TRBJ2-1|.
CASSYGLAGHNEQFF
TGTGCCAGCAGCTACGGACTAGCGGGCCACAATGAGCAGTTCTTC
>TRBV7-2|13|TRBD1|TRBJ1-2|.
CASSRQGAYGYTF
TGTGCCAGCAGCCGACAGGGGGCATATGGCTACACCTTC
>TRBV24-1|15|.|TRBJ1-6|.
CATSDLQGRDSPLHF
TGTGCCACCAGTGATTTGCAGGGGCGCGATTCACCCCTCCACTTT
>TRBV7-2|14|TRBD1|TRBJ2-7|.
CASSLRQGPYEQYF
TGTGCCAGCAGCCTTCGACAGGGGCCCTACGAGCAGTACTTC
>TRBV5-6|11|.|TRBJ2-7|.
CASSLKGKQYF
TGTGCCAGCAGCTTGAAGGGGAAGCAGTACTTC
>TRBV5-4|14|.|TRBJ2-7|.
CASSLPGGPYEQYF
TGTGCCAGCAGCTTGCCGGGGGGCCCCTACGAGCAGTACTTC
>TRBV2|15|.|TRBJ1-4|.
CASSRYSLTNEKLFF
TGTGCCAGCAGCCGTTACAGCCTAACTAATGAAAAACTGTTTTTT
>TRBV2|13|.|TRBJ1-1|.
CAGGTDLNTEAFF
TGTGCCGGGGGGACGGATCTGAACACTGAAGCTTTCTTT
>TRBV30|17|TRBD2|TRBJ2-1|.
CAWSWRRRASGNNEQFF
TGTGCCTGGAGTTGGAGGCGGCGGGCTAGCGGAAACAATGAGCAGTTCTTC
>TRBV11-3|18|TRBD2|TRBJ2-2|.
CASSFPGTSYPNTGELFF
TGTGCCAGCAGCTTCCCCGGGACTAGCTACCCGAACACCGGGGAGCTGTTTTTT
>TRBV9|18|TRBD2|TRBJ2-3|.
CASSVEDRSSGPRDTQYF
TGTGCCAGCAGCGTAGAGGATCGTTCTAGCGGTCCTAGGGATACGCAGTATTTT
>TRBV5-1|13|TRBD1|TRBJ1-5|.
CASSLGQADPQHF
TGCGCCAGCAGCTTAGGACAGGCGGATCCCCAGCATTTT
>TRBV27|13|TRBD2|TRBJ2-7|once
CASSWGGTYEQYF
TGTGCCAGCTCCTGGGGGGGAACCTACGAGCAGTACTTC
>TRBV7-6|15|.|TRBJ2-5|.
CASSPLTALQETQYF
TGTGCCAGCAGCCCCTTAACTGCGTTACAAGAGACCCAGTACTTC
>TRBV2|13|.|TRBJ1-1|once
CASKAGHNTEAFF
TGTGCCAGCAAAGCGGGACACAACACTGAAGCTTTCTTT
>TRBV2|13|.|TRBJ1-5|.
CASRVDSAGPQHF
TGTGCCAGCAGGGTGGACAGCGCCGGGCCCCAGCATTTT
>TRBV10-3|18|TRBD1|TRBJ2-1|.
CAISEGDRSSVSYNEQFF
TGTGCCATCAGTGAGGGGGACAGGTCTTCCGTCTCCTACAATGAGCAGTTCTTC
>TRBV7-2|14|.|TRBJ2-7|.
CASSLEFSSYEQYF
TGTGCCAGCAGCTTAGAGTTCAGCTCCTACGAGCAGTACTTC
>TRBV12-5|13|.|TRBJ2-1|.
CASAFIGSMEQFF
TGTGCTAGTGCTTTCATTGGGAGTATGGAGCAGTTCTTC
>TRBV7-8|15|.|TRBJ2-7|.
CASSYRPFGGNEQYF
TGTGCCAGCAGCTACCGCCCTTTCGGGGGTAACGAGCAGTACTTC
>TRBV19|14|TRBD2|TRBJ2-5|.
CASSELAAQETQYF
TGTGCCAGTAGTGAACTAGCGGCCCAAGAGACCCAGTACTTC
>TRBV7-9|16|TRBD2|TRBJ2-5|.
CASSLGRLAVGETQYF
TGTGCCAGCAGCTTAGGTCGGCTAGCGGTGGGAGAGACCCAGTACTTC
>TRBV4-2|16|TRBD1|TRBJ1-1|.
CASSQAWTGKNTEAFF
TGTGCCAGCAGCCAAGCTTGGACAGGGAAGAACACTGAAGCTTTCTTT
>TRBV18|14|TRBD1|TRBJ2-5|.
CASSPPGTGETQYF
TGTGCCAGCTCACCACCGGGGACAGGGGAGACCCAGTACTTC
>TRBV9|15|.|TRBJ2-2|once
CASSVAVAVTGELFF
TGTGCCAGCAGCGTCGCAGTAGCGGTTACCGGGGAGCTGTTTTTT
>TRBV12-3/TRBV12-4|13|TRBD1|TRBJ1-1|.
CASSSTGVAEAFF
TGTGCCAGCAGTTCGACAGGGGTGGCTGAAGCTTTCTTT
>TRBV7-9|15|.|TRBJ2-5|.
CASSPFEGGEETQYF
TGTGCCAGCAGCCCGTTCGAGGGCGGAGAAGAGACCCAGTACTTC
>TRBV30|19|TRBD2|TRBJ2-1|once
CAWSGRWDLSGRADNEQFF
TGTGCCTGGAGTGGACGCTGGGACCTTAGCGGGAGGGCCGACAATGAGCAGTTCTTC
>TRBV6-6|14|TRBD2|TRBJ2-3|.
CASRLTSGADTQYF
TGTGCCAGCAGGCTCACTAGCGGGGCAGATACGCAGTATTTT
>TRBV2|14|TRBD1|TRBJ2-1|.
CASSAGDRRNEQFF
TGTGCCAGCAGTGCTGGGGACAGGCGGAATGAGCAGTTCTTC
>TRBV5-1|17|.|TRBJ2-7|.
CASSFGKSSTSSYEQYF
TGCGCCAGCAGCTTCGGTAAATCTAGCACCTCTTCCTACGAGCAGTACTTC
>TRBV7-8|13|.|TRBJ1-3|.
CASSPSPGNTIYF
TGTGCCAGCAGCCCCTCTCCTGGAAACACCATATATTTT
>TRBV7-9|13|.|TRBJ2-7|.
CASSLNRDNEQYF
TGTGCCAGCAGTCTCAACAGGGATAACGAGCAGTACTTC
>TRBV21-1|20|.|TRBJ2-1|.
CASSKWRLAGGMSSYNEQFF
TGTGCCAGCAGCAAATGGAGACTAGCGGGGGGGATGAGCTCCTACAATGAGCAGTTCTTC
>TRBV13|18|TRBD1|TRBJ1-1|.
CASSLGTGPLGGNTEAFF
TGTGCCAGCAGCTTAGGGACAGGGCCCTTAGGGGGGAACACTGAAGCTTTCTTT
>TRBV9|14|.|TRBJ1-4|.
CASSVVPGSEKLFF
TGTGCCAGCAGCGTAGTTCCAGGGTCGGAAAAACTGTTTTTT
>TRBV20-1|11|.|TRBJ2-7|.
CSASSPSGQYF
TGCAGTGCTAGCTCCCCCTCCGGGCAGTACTTC
>TRBV3-1/TRBV3-2|16|.|TRBJ2-7|.
CASSHLSGGPPYEQYF
TGTGCCAGCAGCCACCTTAGCGGAGGGCCTCCCTACGAGCAGTACTTC
>TRBV9|15|.|TRBJ2-5|.
CASSVGGHTQETQYF
TGTGCCAGCAGCGTAGGTGGACACACTCAAGAGACCCAGTACTTC
>TRBV18|14|.|TRBJ1-1|.
CASSRQGDNTEAFF
TGTGCCAGCTCCCGACAAGGGGATAACACTGAAGCTTTCTTT
>TRBV11-3|15|TRBD1|TRBJ2-5|.
CASSLGQGVLETQYF
TGTGCCAGCAGCTTAGGACAGGGGGTATTGGAGACCCAGTACTTC
>TRBV5-1|15|.|TRBJ2-1|.
CASSLVDSSYNEQFF
TGCGCCAGCAGCTTGGTGGACAGCTCCTACAATGAGCAGTTCTTC
>TRBV5-4|16|TRBD2|TRBJ2-7|.
CASSSGLAGGPYEQYF
TGTGCCAGCAGCTCGGGACTAGCGGGAGGGCCCTACGAGCAGTACTTC
>TRBV13|14|.|TRBJ1-2|.
CASSHRTANYGYTF
TGTGCCAGCAGCCACAGGACAGCCAACTATGGCTACACCTTC
>TRBV28|14|TRBD2|TRBJ2-5|.
CASSETSGRETQYF
TGTGCCAGCAGTGAGACTAGCGGGAGAGAGACCCAGTACTTC